This T cell receptor beta chain stems from a study of human T cells and chemical hapten exposure. Using its own MiXCR run on the RACE reads, TCRdb lists one record per CDR3 protein. The sample holds roughly 200,000 distinct CDR3 sequences, under 25% seen once. This CDR3 is 18 amino acids long. Germline V CDR1 and CDR2: SGHTA, FQGNSA. The ends lost 4 bases at V and 7 bases at J; junction bases unmatched: 15. A remark on this clonotype: What it binds is unknown.

Study-wide results and limits: With regard to DPC sensitization, TCRs above 1 in 1000 frequency did not change.

This sample's time point: patch test 1, 2 weeks after DPC sensitization. Indicated treatment: therapeutic diphenylcyclopropenone sensitization with weekly scalp DPC. This sequence joins TRBV7-2 and TRBJ2-2, with 10 bases aligning to TRBD2. Sequenced here: whole blood, sampled in connection with sensitization to the hapten diphenylcyclopropenone (DPC). The origin of this receptor is a woman between 50 and 59 years old with alopecia areata. Some clones in this sample may be carry-over from other donors' samples. CDR3 bases: TGTGCCAGCAGCTGGTGGAGCGGGAGGGCCTCTCTTAACGGGGAGCTGTTTTTT. It specifies CASSWWSGRASLNGELFF.